This T cell receptor (beta chain) was recorded in a study of blood T cell repertoires in COVID-19. The wider study: Sources were T cells, B-cell-depleted T cells, or PBMCs; the material itself was cDNA or gDNA.

As processed by the authors: Amplifying reference gene primers gave estimates of nucleated cell counts. Method: immunoSEQ multiplex PCR; TCRdb's copy keeps in-frame clones and lacks some. The DNA was the basis for D and trimming; V, J and clone size are from that table. The table includes tens of thousands of clones, around 90% detected once. The length of the CDR3 is 15 residues. Germline assignment: CDR1 SGHTA and CDR2 FQGNSA. Losses at the gene ends were 3 bases for V and 5 bases for J; bases not matched to a gene: 7. The rearrangement joins TRBV7-2 to TRBJ2-5, with 9 bases fitting TRBD1. This TCR came from a man in his 60s with active COVID-19. The sample consisted of peripheral blood. The CDR3 DNA follows: TGTGCCAGCAGCTTTGACAGGGGGTTACCGGAGACCCAGTACTTC. Translated, it gives CASSFDRGLPETQYF.